The source of this T cell receptor beta chain is a study of blood T cell repertoires in COVID-19. Background on the study: Samples of COVID-19 (acute and convalescent) were obtained from the United States, Italy and Spain. The cDNA or gDNA used as material had been derived from T cells, B-cell-depleted T cells, or PBMCs.

Original data processing: How many nucleated cells were present was estimated from reference gene primer amplification. Sequencing was performed with immunoSEQ multiplex PCR; in TCRdb, only in-frame clones are kept and a portion is missing. V, J and clone size reflect that table, while D and trimming were determined from the DNA. The sample records 35,000 to 50,000 clones, 80% to 90% being singletons. The germline V gene encodes CDR1 ENHRY and CDR2 SYGVKD. This CDR3 is built from 17 residues. V lost 8 bases to trimming and J lost 7 bases; unmatched junction nucleotides: 22. Sequencing was performed on peripheral blood. The sequence was obtained from a woman aged 40 to 50 with acute or convalescent COVID-19. This rearrangement joins TRBV10-3 to TRBJ1-2; 7 positions match TRBD1. The CDR3 reads CAIGDRQGSLNDGGYTF. The CDR3 region has the DNA TGTGCCATCGGAGACAGACAGGGCTCTCTTAATGACGGTGGCTACACCTTC.